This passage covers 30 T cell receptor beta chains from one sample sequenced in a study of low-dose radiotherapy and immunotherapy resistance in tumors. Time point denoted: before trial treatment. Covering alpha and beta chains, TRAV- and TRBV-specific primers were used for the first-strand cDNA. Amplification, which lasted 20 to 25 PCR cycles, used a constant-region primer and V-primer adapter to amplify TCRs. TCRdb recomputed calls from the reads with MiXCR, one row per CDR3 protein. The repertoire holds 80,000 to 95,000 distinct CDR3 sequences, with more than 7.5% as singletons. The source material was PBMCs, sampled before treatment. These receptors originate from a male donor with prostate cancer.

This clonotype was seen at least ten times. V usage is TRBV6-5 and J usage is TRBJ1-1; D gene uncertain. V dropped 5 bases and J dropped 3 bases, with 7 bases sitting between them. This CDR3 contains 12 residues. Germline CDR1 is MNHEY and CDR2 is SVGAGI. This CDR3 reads CASSPGHTEAFF. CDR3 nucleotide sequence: TGTGCCAGCAGTCCCGGGCACACTGAAGCTTTCTTT.

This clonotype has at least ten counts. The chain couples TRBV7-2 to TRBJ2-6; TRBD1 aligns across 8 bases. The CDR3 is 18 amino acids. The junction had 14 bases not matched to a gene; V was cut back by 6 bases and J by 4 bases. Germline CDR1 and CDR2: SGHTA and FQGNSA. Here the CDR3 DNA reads TGTGCCAGCAGATTGTCGGCAGGGGGCGCATCGGGGGCCAACGTCCTGACTTTC. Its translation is CASRLSAGGASGANVLTF.

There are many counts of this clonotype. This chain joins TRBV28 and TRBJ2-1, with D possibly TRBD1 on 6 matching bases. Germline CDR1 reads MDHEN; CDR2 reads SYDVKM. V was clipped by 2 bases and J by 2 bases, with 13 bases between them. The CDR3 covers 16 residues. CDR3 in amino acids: CASSLTTGKPYNEQFF. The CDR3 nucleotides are TGTGCCAGCAGTTTAACTACAGGGAAGCCCTACAATGAGCAGTTCTTC.

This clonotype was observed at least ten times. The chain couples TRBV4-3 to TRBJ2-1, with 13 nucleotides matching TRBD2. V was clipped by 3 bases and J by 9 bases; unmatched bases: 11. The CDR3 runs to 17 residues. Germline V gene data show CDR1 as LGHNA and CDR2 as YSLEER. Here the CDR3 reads CASSQMLTTSGRAEQFF. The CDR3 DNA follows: TGCGCCAGCAGCCAGATGCTCACTACTAGCGGGAGGGCTGAGCAGTTCTTC.

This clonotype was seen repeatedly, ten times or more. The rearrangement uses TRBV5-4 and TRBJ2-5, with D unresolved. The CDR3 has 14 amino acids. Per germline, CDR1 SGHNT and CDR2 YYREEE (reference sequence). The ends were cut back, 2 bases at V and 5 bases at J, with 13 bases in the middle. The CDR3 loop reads CASSFHGRPETQYF. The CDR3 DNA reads TGTGCCAGCAGCTTCCACGGCCGGCCGGAGACCCAGTACTTC.

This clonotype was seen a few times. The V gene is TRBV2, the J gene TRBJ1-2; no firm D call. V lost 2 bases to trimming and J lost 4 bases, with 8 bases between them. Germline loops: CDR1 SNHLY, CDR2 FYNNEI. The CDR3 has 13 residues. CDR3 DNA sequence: TGTGCCAGCAGTGAATCTACGGTCTATGGCTACACCTTC. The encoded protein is CASSESTVYGYTF.

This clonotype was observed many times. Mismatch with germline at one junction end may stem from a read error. The CDR3 spells CASSLLAGGPYEQYF. For the CDR3, the DNA is TGCGCCAGCAGCCTTCTAGCGGGAGGTCCCTACGAGCAGTACTTC. The chain links TRBV6-2 or TRBV6-3 to TRBJ2-7; 11 bases agree with TRBD2. Germline V gene data show CDR1 as MNHEY and CDR2 as SVGEGT. The CDR3 totals 15 residues.

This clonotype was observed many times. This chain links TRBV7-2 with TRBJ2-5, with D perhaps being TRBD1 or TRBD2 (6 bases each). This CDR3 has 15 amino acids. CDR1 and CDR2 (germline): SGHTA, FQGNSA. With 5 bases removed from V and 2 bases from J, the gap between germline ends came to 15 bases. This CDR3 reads CASSRGPRAQETQYF. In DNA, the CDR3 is TGTGCCAGCAGCCGGGGGCCAAGGGCGCAAGAGACCCAGTACTTC.

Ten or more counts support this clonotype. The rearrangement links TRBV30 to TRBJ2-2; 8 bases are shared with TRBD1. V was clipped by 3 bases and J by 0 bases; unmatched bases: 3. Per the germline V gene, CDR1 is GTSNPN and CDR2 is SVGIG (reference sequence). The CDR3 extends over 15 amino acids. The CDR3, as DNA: TGTGCCTGGAGGCCAGGGGGCTCGAACACCGGGGAGCTGTTTTTT. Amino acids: CAWRPGGSNTGELFF.

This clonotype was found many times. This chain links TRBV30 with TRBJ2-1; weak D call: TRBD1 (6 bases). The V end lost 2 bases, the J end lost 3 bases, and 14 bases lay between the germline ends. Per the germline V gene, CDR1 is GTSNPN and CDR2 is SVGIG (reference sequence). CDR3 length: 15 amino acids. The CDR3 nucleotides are TGTGCCTGGAGTTTTCCGGACAGATACTACAATGAGCAGTTCTTC. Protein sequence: CAWSFPDRYYNEQFF. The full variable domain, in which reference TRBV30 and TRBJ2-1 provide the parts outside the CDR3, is SQTIHQWPATLVQPVGSPLSLECTVEGTSNPNLYWYRQAAGRGLQLLFYSVGIGQISSEVPQNLSASRPQDRQFILSSKKLLLSDSGFYLCAWSFPDRYYNEQFFGPGTRLTVL.

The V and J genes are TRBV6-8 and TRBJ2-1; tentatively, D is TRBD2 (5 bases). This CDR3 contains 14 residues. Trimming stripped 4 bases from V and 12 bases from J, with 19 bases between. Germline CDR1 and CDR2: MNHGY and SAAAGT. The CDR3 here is CASSSLGRGRGQFF. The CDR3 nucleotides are TGTGCCAGCAGTTCTCTTGGGCGAGGGCGCGGGCAGTTCTTC.

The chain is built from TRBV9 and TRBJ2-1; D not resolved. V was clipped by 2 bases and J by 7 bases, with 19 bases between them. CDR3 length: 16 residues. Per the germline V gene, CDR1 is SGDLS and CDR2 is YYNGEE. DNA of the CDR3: TGTGCCAGCAGCGTCGGAAGGGTAGTGGGTACGAATGAGCAGTTCTTC. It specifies CASSVGRVVGTNEQFF.

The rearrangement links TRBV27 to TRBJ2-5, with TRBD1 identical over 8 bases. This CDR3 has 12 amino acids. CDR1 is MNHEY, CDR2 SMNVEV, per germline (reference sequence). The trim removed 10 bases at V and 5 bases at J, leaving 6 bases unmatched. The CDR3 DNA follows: TGTGCCACCGCGGACAGGGAGGAGACCCAGTACTTC. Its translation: CATADREETQYF.

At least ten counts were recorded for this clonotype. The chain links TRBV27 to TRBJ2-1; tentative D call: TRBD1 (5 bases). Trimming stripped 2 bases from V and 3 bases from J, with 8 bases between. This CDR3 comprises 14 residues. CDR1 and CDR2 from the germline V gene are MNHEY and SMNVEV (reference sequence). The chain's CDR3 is CASSLIGVYNEQFF. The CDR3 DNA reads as TGTGCCAGCAGTTTAATAGGGGTCTACAATGAGCAGTTCTTC.

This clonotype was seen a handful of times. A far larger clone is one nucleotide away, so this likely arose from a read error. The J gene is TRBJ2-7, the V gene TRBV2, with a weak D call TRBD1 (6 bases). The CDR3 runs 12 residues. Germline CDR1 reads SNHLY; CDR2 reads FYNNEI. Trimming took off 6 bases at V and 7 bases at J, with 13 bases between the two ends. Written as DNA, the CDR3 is TGTGCCAGCAGGGCCTGGGACAATGAGCAGTACTTC. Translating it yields CASRAWDNEQYF. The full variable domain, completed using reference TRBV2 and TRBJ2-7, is EPEVTQTPSHQVTQMGQEVILRCVPISNHLYFYWYRQILGQKVEFLVSFYNNEISEKSEIFDDQFSVERPDGSNFTLKIRSTKLEDSAMYFCASRAWDNEQYFGPGTRLTVT.

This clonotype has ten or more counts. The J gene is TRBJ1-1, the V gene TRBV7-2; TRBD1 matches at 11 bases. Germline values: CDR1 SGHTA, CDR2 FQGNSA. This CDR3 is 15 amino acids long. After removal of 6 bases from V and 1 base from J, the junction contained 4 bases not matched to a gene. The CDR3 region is CASRRDRGKNTEAFF. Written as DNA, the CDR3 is TGTGCCAGCAGGAGGGACAGGGGGAAGAACACTGAAGCTTTCTTT.

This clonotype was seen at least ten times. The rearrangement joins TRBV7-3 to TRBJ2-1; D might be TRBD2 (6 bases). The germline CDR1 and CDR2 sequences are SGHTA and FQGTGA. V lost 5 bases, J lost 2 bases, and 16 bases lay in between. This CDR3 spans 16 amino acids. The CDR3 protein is CASSERGGMPYNEQFF. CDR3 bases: TGTGCCAGCAGCGAAAGAGGCGGGATGCCCTACAATGAGCAGTTCTTC.

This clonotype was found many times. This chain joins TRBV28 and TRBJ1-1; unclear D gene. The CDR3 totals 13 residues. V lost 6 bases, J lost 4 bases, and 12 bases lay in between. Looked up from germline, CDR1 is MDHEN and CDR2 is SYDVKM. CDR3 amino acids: CASSRKVSTEAFF. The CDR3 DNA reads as TGTGCCAGCAGCCGGAAAGTGAGCACTGAAGCTTTCTTT.

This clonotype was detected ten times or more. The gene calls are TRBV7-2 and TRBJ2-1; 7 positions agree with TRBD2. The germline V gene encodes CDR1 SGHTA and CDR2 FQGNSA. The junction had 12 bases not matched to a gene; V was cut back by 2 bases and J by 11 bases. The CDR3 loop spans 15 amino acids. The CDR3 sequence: CASSLIPDGRTQQFF. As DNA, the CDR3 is TGTGCCAGCAGCTTAATCCCTGACGGGAGGACCCAGCAGTTCTTC.

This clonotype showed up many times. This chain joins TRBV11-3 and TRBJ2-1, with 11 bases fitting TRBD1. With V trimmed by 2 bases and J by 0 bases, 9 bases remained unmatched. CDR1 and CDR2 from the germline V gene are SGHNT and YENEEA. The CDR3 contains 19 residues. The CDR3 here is CASSLTDRGLKSSYNEQFF. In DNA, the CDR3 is TGTGCCAGCAGCTTAACGGACAGGGGGCTAAAATCCTCCTACAATGAGCAGTTCTTC.

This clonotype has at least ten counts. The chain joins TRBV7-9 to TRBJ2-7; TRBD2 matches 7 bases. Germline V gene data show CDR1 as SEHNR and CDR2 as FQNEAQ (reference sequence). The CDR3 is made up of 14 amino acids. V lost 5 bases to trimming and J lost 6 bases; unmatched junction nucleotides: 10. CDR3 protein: CASSPWTGRGEQYF. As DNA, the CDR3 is TGTGCCAGCAGCCCCTGGACGGGGAGGGGCGAGCAGTACTTC.

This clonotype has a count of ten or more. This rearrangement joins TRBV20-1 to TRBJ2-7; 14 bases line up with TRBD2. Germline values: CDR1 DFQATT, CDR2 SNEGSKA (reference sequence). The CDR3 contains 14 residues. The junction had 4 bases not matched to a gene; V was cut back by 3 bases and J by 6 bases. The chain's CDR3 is CSARLGLAGGEQYF. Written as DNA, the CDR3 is TGCAGTGCTAGGTTAGGACTAGCGGGAGGCGAGCAGTACTTC.

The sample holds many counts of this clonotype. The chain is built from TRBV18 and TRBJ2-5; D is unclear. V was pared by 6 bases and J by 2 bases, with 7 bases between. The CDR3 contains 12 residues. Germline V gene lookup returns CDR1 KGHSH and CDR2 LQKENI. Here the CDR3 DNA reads TGTGCCAGCTCCGGCGGTCAAGAGACCCAGTACTTC. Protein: CASSGGQETQYF.

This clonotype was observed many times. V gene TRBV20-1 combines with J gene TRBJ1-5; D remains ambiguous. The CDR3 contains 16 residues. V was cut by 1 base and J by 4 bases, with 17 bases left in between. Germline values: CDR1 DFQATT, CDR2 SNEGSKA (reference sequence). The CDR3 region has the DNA TGCAGTGCTAGAGCTAATATCATGACGGGGAATCAGCCCCAGCATTTT. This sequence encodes CSARANIMTGNQPQHF.

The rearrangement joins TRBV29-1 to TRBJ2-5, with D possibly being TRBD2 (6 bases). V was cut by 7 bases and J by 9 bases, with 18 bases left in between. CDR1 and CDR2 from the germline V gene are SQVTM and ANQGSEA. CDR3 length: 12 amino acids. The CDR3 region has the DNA TGCAGCGGGAGGGACGGTGGGGGGTCCCAGTACTTC. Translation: CSGRDGGGSQYF.

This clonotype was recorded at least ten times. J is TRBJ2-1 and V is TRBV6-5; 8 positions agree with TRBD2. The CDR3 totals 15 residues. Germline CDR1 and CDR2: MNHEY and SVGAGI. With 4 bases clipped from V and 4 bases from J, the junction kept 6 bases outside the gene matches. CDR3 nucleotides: TGTGCCAGCAGTTCCCCGGGAGGGGCTTACAATGAGCAGTTCTTC. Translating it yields CASSSPGGAYNEQFF.

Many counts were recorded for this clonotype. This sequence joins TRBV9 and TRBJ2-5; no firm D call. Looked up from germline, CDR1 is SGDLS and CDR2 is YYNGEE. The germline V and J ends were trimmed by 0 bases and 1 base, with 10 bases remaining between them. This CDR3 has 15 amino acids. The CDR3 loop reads CASSVAPATQETQYF. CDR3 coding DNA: TGTGCCAGCAGCGTAGCTCCAGCTACCCAAGAGACCCAGTACTTC.

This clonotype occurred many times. CDR3 protein: CASSLEGGTISYEQYF. The CDR3 DNA reads as TGTGCCAGCAGCTTAGAGGGAGGGACGATCTCCTACGAGCAGTACTTC. The chain joins TRBV11-2 to TRBJ2-7, with 7 bases identical to TRBD2. V shed 0 bases and J 0 bases; nucleotides not matched to a gene: 5. Germline CDR1 and CDR2: SGHAT and FQNNGV. The CDR3 has 16 amino acids.

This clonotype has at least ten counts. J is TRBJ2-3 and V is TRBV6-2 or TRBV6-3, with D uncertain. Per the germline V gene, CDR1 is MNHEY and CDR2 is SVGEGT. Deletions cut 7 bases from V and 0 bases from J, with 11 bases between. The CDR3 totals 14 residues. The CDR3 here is CASTTWSSTDTQYF. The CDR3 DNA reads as TGTGCCAGCACCACTTGGTCAAGCACAGATACGCAGTATTTT.

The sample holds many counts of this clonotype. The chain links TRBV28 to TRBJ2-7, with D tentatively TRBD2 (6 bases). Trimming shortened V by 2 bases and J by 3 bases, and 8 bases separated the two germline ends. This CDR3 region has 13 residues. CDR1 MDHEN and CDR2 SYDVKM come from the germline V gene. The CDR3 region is CASSLRGIYEQYF. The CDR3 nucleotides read TGTGCCAGCAGTTTACGGGGGATCTACGAGCAGTACTTC.